Sequencing of this T cell receptor (beta chain) was carried out in a study of shared clonotypes between healthy human individuals. Overall study: For every donor, three CD4 naive, three CD4 memory, two CD8 naive and one CD8 memory plates were used. Study-level points and caveats: What naive subsets generally showed was a larger estimated richness than memory subsets showed. Apart from blood, nothing was sampled; tissue repertoires likely differ.

The V gene lost 0 bases and the J gene lost 1 base, with 10 bases spanning the gap. Germline-derived CDR1 and CDR2 are SGDLS and YYNGEE. The CDR3 is made up of 15 amino acids. As concerns this clone: Its antigen is still unknown.

Sequencing was performed with immunoSEQ multiplex PCR; in TCRdb, only in-frame clones are kept and a portion is missing. Of roughly 1 million clones listed, approximately 70% were seen once; the top ten hold around 1.5%. Researchers partitioned CD4+ cells into CD45RA+ naive and CD45RA-negative memory subsets. The sample consisted of memory CD4+ T cells sorted from blood. Subset: CD45RA-negative fraction. This chain links TRBV9 with TRBJ2-5; TRBD2 is a possible D gene (6 bases). The sequence came from a man younger than 35 in good health. CDR3 region: CASSVVGGFQETQYF. The CDR3 DNA reads TGTGCCAGCAGCGTAGTAGGAGGGTTCCAAGAGACCCAGTACTTC.